The 26 T cell receptor beta chains below come from one sample, sequenced in a study of blood T cell repertoires in COVID-19. Data came from immunoSEQ multiplex PCR; TCRdb stores just in-frame clones and leaves some out. The sample holds some 320,000 clones, 89% seen once. Sequences were obtained from PBMCs or T cells enriched from blood (not recorded which). The receptors shown here come from a man aged 60 to 75 who had recovered from COVID-19.

The chain is built from TRBV28 and TRBJ1-4; TRBD1 matches at 9 bases. CDR1 and CDR2 (germline): MDHEN, SYDVKM. V lost 5 bases, J lost 7 bases, and 11 bases stayed unmatched. This CDR3 is 16 amino acids long. CDR3 bases: TGTGCCAGCAGTGGGCATTTGGGACAGGGAGGTGAAAAACTGTTTTTT. It specifies CASSGHLGQGGEKLFF.

This chain joins TRBV19 and TRBJ2-1; 9 bases are a match to TRBD2. This CDR3 spans 15 amino acids. V shed 3 bases, J shed 7 bases, and the junction held 7 bases outside the gene matches. In germline, CDR1 is LNHDA, CDR2 SQIVND (reference sequence). Written as DNA, the CDR3 is TGTGCCAGTAGTATGAGGCGGCGGGAGGGAAATGAGCAGTTCTTC. Translated, it gives CASSMRRREGNEQFF.

This rearrangement joins TRBV7-9 to TRBJ2-2; weak D call: TRBD2 (5 bases). The CDR3 runs to 13 residues. The V end was cut by 5 bases, the J end by 3 bases, with 7 bases between. Germline V lookup: CDR1 SEHNR, CDR2 FQNEAQ (reference sequence). The CDR3 nucleotides read TGTGCCAGCAGCCAGAGGGACACCGGGGAGCTGTTTTTT. Its protein is CASSQRDTGELFF.

The rearrangement joins TRBV11-2 to TRBJ2-7; a possible D gene is TRBD2 (6 bases). V gave up 5 bases and J gave up 2 bases, with 13 bases separating them. The CDR3 has 14 residues. Per germline, CDR1 SGHAT and CDR2 FQNNGV. In DNA form, the CDR3 reads TGTGCCAGCAGCGTGACTAGGTCGCCCTACGAGCAGTACTTC. Residues: CASSVTRSPYEQYF.

This rearrangement joins TRBV27 to TRBJ2-7, with 7 positions matching TRBD2. The CDR3 has 15 residues. Per germline, CDR1 MNHEY and CDR2 SMNVEV (reference sequence). After removal of 3 bases from V and 1 base from J, the junction contained 6 bases not matched to a gene. The CDR3 nucleotides read TGTGCCAGCAGTTTGGGATGGGGGGGTTCCTACGAGCAGTACTTC. Encoded protein: CASSLGWGGSYEQYF.

The chain is built from TRBV28 and TRBJ2-7; D not certain. CDR3 length equals 12 residues. The germline V gene has CDR1 MDHEN and CDR2 SYDVKM. V shed 5 bases and J shed 3 bases, with 8 bases lying between them. CDR3 in DNA: TGTGCCAGCAGTGAAGAGAGCTACGAGCAGTACTTC. Translating it yields CASSEESYEQYF.

This chain links TRBV9 with TRBJ2-2; D may be TRBD2 (5 bases). The CDR3 is 17 amino acids. Germline CDR1 SGDLS, CDR2 YYNGEE. V dropped 0 bases and J dropped 3 bases, with 15 bases sitting between them. CDR3 loop: CASSVAPWEWDTGELFF. The CDR3 DNA reads TGTGCCAGCAGCGTAGCTCCGTGGGAGTGGGACACCGGGGAGCTGTTTTTT.

The chain couples TRBV10-2 to TRBJ2-1; D call uncertain. The CDR3 contains 12 residues. The V end was cut by 6 bases, the J end by 5 bases, with 8 bases between. Germline lookup yields CDR1 WSHSY and CDR2 SAAADI. DNA for the CDR3: TGCGCCAGCAGAGCTACTAACAATGAGCAGTTCTTC. This gives the protein CASRATNNEQFF.

CDR3 amino acids: CASSPQGTEAFF. The CDR3 nucleotides are TGCGCCAGCAGCCCGCAGGGGACTGAAGCTTTCTTT. V gene TRBV5-1 combines with J gene TRBJ1-1; D is possibly TRBD1 (6 bases). Germline V lookup: CDR1 SGHRS, CDR2 YFSETQ. Trimming shortened V by 4 bases and J by 5 bases, and 9 bases separated the two germline ends. The CDR3 length is 12 residues.

The rearrangement links TRBV9 to TRBJ1-1; D remains unclear. The CDR3 totals 14 residues. Trimming stripped 0 bases from V and 1 base from J, with 7 bases between. CDR1 and CDR2 (germline): SGDLS, YYNGEE. The CDR3 DNA reads TGTGCCAGCAGCGTAGCTTTACAGAACACTGAAGCTTTCTTT. The encoded protein is CASSVALQNTEAFF. The entire variable domain, with the rest obtained from reference TRBV9 and TRBJ1-1, is as follows: DSGVTQTPKHLITATGQRVTLRCSPRSGDLSVYWYQQSLDQGLQFLIQYYNGEERAKGNILERFSAQQFPDLHSELNLSSLELGDSALYFCASSVALQNTEAFFGQGTRLTVV.

V gene TRBV25-1 combines with J gene TRBJ1-3; D is possibly TRBD1 (5 bases). The CDR3 loop spans 13 amino acids. V was trimmed by 6 bases and J by 4 bases, leaving 10 bases between them. CDR1 is MGHDK and CDR2 is SYGVNS in the germline V gene. The CDR3, as DNA: TGTGCCAGCAGGGACGGGGGGGGAAACACCATATATTTT. This gives the protein CASRDGGGNTIYF.

This chain uses TRBV13 with TRBJ2-4; D uncertain. The V end was cut by 2 bases, the J end by 0 bases, with 5 bases between. The germline V gene has CDR1 PRHDT and CDR2 FYEKMQ (reference sequence). The CDR3 runs 14 residues. The CDR3 nucleotides read TGTGCCAGCAGCTTACAACTAGCCAAAAACATTCAGTACTTC. It translates to CASSLQLAKNIQYF.

This rearrangement joins TRBV2 to TRBJ2-3, with D maybe TRBD2 (7 bases). Trimming removed 6 bases at V and 2 bases at J, with 18 bases between. The V gene's germline CDR1 is SNHLY and CDR2 FYNNEI. This CDR3 comprises 16 residues. The CDR3 loop reads CASRTRGGTNTDTQYF. CDR3 bases: TGTGCCAGCAGAACCCGAGGGGGGACTAACACAGATACGCAGTATTTT.

The rearrangement links TRBV27 to TRBJ2-4, with D maybe TRBD2 (6 bases). V dropped 11 bases and J dropped 2 bases, with 13 bases sitting between them. This CDR3 has 13 amino acids. The V gene's germline CDR1 is MNHEY and CDR2 SMNVEV (reference sequence). This CDR3 reads CARPGDPKNIQYF. Written as DNA, the CDR3 is TGTGCCCGCCCGGGGGACCCCAAAAACATTCAGTACTTC.

A few counts support this clone. This chain connects TRBV24-1 to TRBJ2-1, with D perhaps matching TRBD1 (6 bases). The CDR3 is 16 residues long. Trimming stripped 4 bases from V and 0 bases from J, with 12 bases between. Germline V gene sequence: CDR1 KGHDR, CDR2 SFDVKD. CDR3 region: CATSDQDRSSYNEQFF. The DNA for the CDR3 is TGTGCCACCAGTGACCAAGACAGGAGCTCCTACAATGAGCAGTTCTTC.

The J gene is TRBJ2-3, the V gene TRBV7-9, with 7 bases that match TRBD1. CDR3 size: 13 residues. The trim removed 5 bases at V and 4 bases at J, leaving 3 bases unmatched. Germline lookup yields CDR1 SEHNR and CDR2 FQNEAQ (reference sequence). CDR3 nucleotides: TGTGCCAGCAGCGCAACAGGGGCAGATACGCAGTATTTT. Translating it yields CASSATGADTQYF.

This rearrangement joins TRBV6-5 to TRBJ1-2; D is uncertain. Germline CDR1 reads MNHEY; CDR2 reads SVGAGI. This CDR3 is 13 amino acids long. V was pared by 2 bases and J by 3 bases, with 7 bases between. CDR3: CASSYVRDYGYTF. The CDR3 coding sequence is TGTGCCAGCAGTTACGTGAGGGACTATGGCTACACCTTC.

The chain combines TRBV4-1 with TRBJ1-4, with D possibly matching TRBD1 (6 bases). The CDR3 contains 19 residues. The germline CDR1 and CDR2 sequences are MGHRA and YSYEKL. V lost 4 bases, J lost 0 bases, and 21 bases lay in between. The CDR3 coding sequence is TGCGCCAGCAGCCCTAAAAGGGGGTCAACAGGCGCAACTAATGAAAAACTGTTTTTT. It encodes CASSPKRGSTGATNEKLFF.

The CDR3 region has the DNA TGTGCCAGCAGCCCTAGCGGGACTAGCGGGTTTTACGAGCAGTACTTC. Translating it yields CASSPSGTSGFYEQYF. This rearrangement joins TRBV9 to TRBJ2-7, with 12 bases matching TRBD2. V lost 4 bases, J lost 4 bases, and 9 bases stayed unmatched. From germline, CDR1 is SGDLS and CDR2 YYNGEE. The CDR3 is 16 amino acids.

V usage is TRBV15 and J usage is TRBJ2-2; TRBD2 agrees at 11 bases. This CDR3 is 16 amino acids long. V was pared by 5 bases and J by 3 bases, with 5 bases of the junction left unmatched. Per the germline V gene, CDR1 is LNHNV and CDR2 is YYDKDF (reference sequence). The CDR3 bases are TGTGCCACCAGCCGGAGGACTAGCGGGTACACCGGGGAGCTGTTTTTT. This translates into CATSRRTSGYTGELFF.

The chain carries TRBV6-5 and TRBJ1-2; D remains unclear. Germline loops: CDR1 MNHEY, CDR2 SVGAGI. The CDR3 contains 14 residues. V dropped 0 bases and J dropped 8 bases, with 13 bases sitting between them. As DNA, the CDR3 is TGTGCCAGCAGTTACTCGAATAAAGGGAGGGGCTACACCTTC. Amino acids: CASSYSNKGRGYTF.

The chain couples TRBV18 to TRBJ1-4, with a possible D match to TRBD1 (6 bases). Germline values: CDR1 KGHSH, CDR2 LQKENI. V gave up 6 bases and J gave up 3 bases, with 14 bases separating them. CDR3 length: 15 residues. CDR3 residues: CASSANGTPNEKLFF. CDR3 in DNA: TGTGCCAGCTCCGCAAACGGGACACCTAATGAAAAACTGTTTTTT.

For the CDR3, the DNA is TGTGCCAGCAGCTACTATAGGACGGGAGGCTACACCTTC. As protein: CASSYYRTGGYTF. V usage is TRBV7-2 and J usage is TRBJ1-2; no firm D call. Germline V gene data show CDR1 as SGHTA and CDR2 as FQGNSA. CDR3 size: 13 residues. The ends were cut back, 4 bases at V and 8 bases at J, with 14 bases in the middle.

The chain recombines TRBV30 with TRBJ1-5, with a weak D call TRBD1 (6 bases). V dropped 1 base and J dropped 0 bases, with 16 bases sitting between them. CDR1 and CDR2 (germline): GTSNPN, SVGIG (reference sequence). This CDR3 has 17 residues. This CDR3 is CAWSDPRQVYSNQPQHF. CDR3 DNA sequence: TGTGCCTGGAGTGACCCTCGACAGGTTTATAGCAATCAGCCCCAGCATTTT.

The J gene is TRBJ1-2, the V gene TRBV2; 9 nucleotides align to TRBD1. The ends lost 9 bases at V and 5 bases at J; junction bases unmatched: 16. CDR1 is SNHLY and CDR2 is FYNNEI in the germline V gene. This CDR3 region has 16 residues. CDR3 coding DNA: TGTGCCAGTTCTACAATACAGGGGGCTTCAGAATATGGCTACACCTTC. This gives the protein CASSTIQGASEYGYTF.

J is TRBJ1-5 and V is TRBV28; possible D gene TRBD1, 6 bases. CDR1 is MDHEN, CDR2 SYDVKM, per germline. Trimming pared 5 bases from V and 3 bases from J, leaving 14 bases between. CDR3 length equals 15 residues. The CDR3 bases are TGTGCCAGCAGTCCCCCGACAGGACACAATCAGCCCCAGCATTTT. Translating it yields CASSPPTGHNQPQHF.